This TCR beta chain was profiled in a study of shared clonotypes between healthy human individuals. Study-wide findings and caveats: An anticipated effect of sequencing depth on clonotype sharing among donors was recognized.

A note on this clone: The antigen remains undetermined.

The DNA input per sorted-subset replicate PCR was about 220 ng, corresponding to some 27,000 T cell genomes. Assay used: immunoSEQ multiplex PCR; TCRdb lists only in-frame clones, some missing. The table shows some 2.3 million clones, with approximately 93% occurring only once. The TCR was taken from a man aged 18 to 30 in good health. Some clones in this sample may be carry-over from other donors' samples. Source material: naive CD4+ T cells from PBMCs. The subset denotes: CD45RA+ positively selected.

Written as DNA, the CDR3 is TGCGCCAGCAGCGGACGGGGAGGGGTCATTCCCTACGAGCAGTACTTC. This translates into CASSGRGGVIPYEQYF. This chain uses TRBV5-1 with TRBJ2-7, with 7 bases lining up with TRBD2. Germline-derived CDR1 and CDR2 are SGHRS and YFSETQ. The ends lost 4 bases at V and 2 bases at J; junction bases unmatched: 12. The CDR3 contains 16 residues.